The rows below give T cell receptor beta chains drawn from one sample of a study of cytomegalovirus exposure and HLA in healthy donors. Here immunoSEQ multiplex PCR was the method, and the copy in TCRdb shows in-frame clones only, minus some. Of 130,000 to 150,000 clones listed, just over 85% are singletons. Sequences were obtained from PBMCs. All receptors come from a woman under 30 in good health and CMV-seropositive. Both conserved end residues are part of each CDR3. Fields, in order: V gene, J gene, D gene, clone size, CDR3 DNA, CDR3 protein. A D gene is named only where the DNA matches it firmly. Expanded clones get a size class; other rows say once, few or many, or leave the size out.

>TRBV9|TRBJ2-5|TRBD2|once
TGTGCCAGCAGCGCCCCTAGCGGGGGGCCGGGGGAGACCCAGTACTTC
CASSAPSGGPGETQYF
>TRBV6-5|TRBJ1-5|-|-
TGTGCCAGCAGTTACTCGGCAGGGGGCAATCAGCCCCAGCATTTT
CASSYSAGGNQPQHF
>TRBV9|TRBJ2-7|TRBD1|-
TGTGCCAGCAGCAAAGGACAGGGGGCCTACGAGCAGTACTTC
CASSKGQGAYEQYF
>TRBV19|TRBJ1-3|-|once
TGTGCCAGCCTCCGTGTAGGGGTCACGGACACCATATATTTT
CASLRVGVTDTIYF
>TRBV15|TRBJ2-3|TRBD2|-
TGTGCCACCAGCAGAGATCCGCGGGGGAACACAGATACGCAGTATTTT
CATSRDPRGNTDTQYF
>TRBV6-1|TRBJ1-2|TRBD1|-
TGTGCCAGCAGTGAAGGGGGGACAGGGGGGTGGTATGGCTACACCTTC
CASSEGGTGGWYGYTF
>TRBV19|TRBJ2-3|-|-
TGTGCCAGTAGTACCAGGGATATAGATACGCAGTATTTT
CASSTRDIDTQYF
>TRBV6-6|TRBJ1-5|TRBD1|-
TGTGCCAGCTCGGACAGGGTCAGGGTTCAGCCCCAGCATTTT
CASSDRVRVQPQHF
>TRBV27|TRBJ2-7|-|once
TGTGCCAGCAGCCGTGCGGGCGGGGCCCCCTACGAGCAGTACTTC
CASSRAGGAPYEQYF
>TRBV30|TRBJ2-3|-|-
TGTGCCTGGAGTGTACGTGGAGGGGGCCACACAGATACGCAGTATTTT
CAWSVRGGGHTDTQYF
>TRBV28|TRBJ1-6|-|-
TGTGCCAGCAGGACCGAGGGAGGACGTGCATTTGAGTCACCCCTCCACTTT
CASRTEGGRAFESPLHF
>TRBV5-4|TRBJ1-6|TRBD1|-
TGTGCCAGCGGGGGACAGGGAGAGTCACCCCTCCACTTT
CASGGQGESPLHF
>TRBV5-4|TRBJ1-3|-|-
TGTGCCAGCAGCTTGAGTGCGGGGTTCACTGGAAACACCATATATTTT
CASSLSAGFTGNTIYF
>TRBV4-1|TRBJ1-2|-|-
TGCGCCAGCAGCCAAGGTGGGGCGGGGTCGGCCTATGGCTACACCTTC
CASSQGGAGSAYGYTF
>TRBV27|TRBJ2-4|-|-
TGTGCCAGCAGTTTATCGCCAGGAGGGCTTGCCAAAAACATTCAGTACTTC
CASSLSPGGLAKNIQYF
>TRBV7-9|TRBJ2-1|TRBD1|-
TGTGCCAGCAGCGCCCCGGACAGGGTCAATGAGCAGTTCTTC
CASSAPDRVNEQFF
>TRBV2|TRBJ1-2|TRBD1|-
TGTGCCAGCAGGCCAGGGACAGGGTATAATGGCTACACCTTC
CASRPGTGYNGYTF
>TRBV13|TRBJ2-1|TRBD2|-
TGTGCCAGCAGCGCCGGGACTAGCGGGGTCAATGAGCAGTTCTTC
CASSAGTSGVNEQFF
>TRBV19|TRBJ1-2|-|-
TGTGCCAGTAGTCTTAGACTGTCTGGCTACACCTTC
CASSLRLSGYTF
>TRBV6-4|TRBJ1-5|-|-
TGTGCCAGTTCAACAGAGTATAGCAATCAGCCCCAGCATTTT
CASSTEYSNQPQHF
>TRBV30|TRBJ1-2|-|-
TGTGCCTGGACTCTTGACAGTAACTATGGCTACACCTTC
CAWTLDSNYGYTF
>TRBV5-1|TRBJ2-7|TRBD2|-
TGCGCCAGCAGCCTGGGACTACCCGAGGGTGGGGAGCAGTACTTC
CASSLGLPEGGEQYF
>TRBV6-4|TRBJ1-2|TRBD1|-
TGTGCCAGCAGTGACTCCCCGACAGGGAGCGGCTACACCTTC
CASSDSPTGSGYTF
>TRBV7-9|TRBJ2-3|-|-
TGTGCCAGCAGCTTAATGCGGCGCGGGGATACGCAGTATTTT
CASSLMRRGDTQYF
>TRBV5-4|TRBJ2-3|TRBD2|-
TGTGCCAGCAGCTTTTCTAGCGGGATGGGGACGCAGTATTTT
CASSFSSGMGTQYF
>TRBV6-1|TRBJ2-3|-|-
TGTGCCAGCAGTGAATCCGTCAGGGGGGGCACAGATACGCAGTATTTT
CASSESVRGGTDTQYF